Listed here are 16 T cell receptor beta chains from one sample, sequenced in a study of early stage breast cancer tumors. Only in-frame clones appear in the TCRdb table, and some are missing; sequencing was by immunoSEQ multiplex PCR. The sample records fewer than 90,000 clones, roughly 80% being singletons. Sequencing input: blood. The source of these receptors is a person between 60 and 70 years old with breast cancer.

The V call is TRBV4-1, the J call TRBJ1-5; D is perhaps TRBD1 (5 bases). Deletions cut 4 bases from V and 6 bases from J, with 13 bases between. The CDR3 consists of 14 residues. The germline gives CDR1 MGHRA, CDR2 YSYEKL. DNA for the CDR3: TGCGCCAGCAGCCCACGGGGGGTGGGTCAGCCCCAGCATTTT. Protein: CASSPRGVGQPQHF.

The chain recombines TRBV11-1 with TRBJ2-2, with D perhaps TRBD1 (6 bases). The germline V and J ends were trimmed by 1 base and 5 bases, with 14 bases remaining between them. The CDR3 length is 16 residues. Germline V lookup: CDR1 SGHAT, CDR2 FQDESV (reference sequence). The CDR3 region has the DNA TGTGCCAGCAGCTTAGGTCGGCAGGGGAATACCGGGGAGCTGTTTTTT. Translation: CASSLGRQGNTGELFF.

The rearrangement joins TRBV6-6 to TRBJ2-7; 9 nucleotides match TRBD2. This CDR3 is 13 amino acids long. CDR1 and CDR2 (germline): MNHNY, SVGAGI (reference sequence). V lost 8 bases to trimming and J lost 2 bases; unmatched junction nucleotides: 4. The CDR3 protein is CASRVAGAYEQYF. CDR3 DNA: TGTGCCAGCCGGGTAGCGGGGGCCTACGAGCAGTACTTC.

This chain links TRBV2 with TRBJ2-2; D remains ambiguous. The CDR3 is 13 amino acids. V was clipped by 7 bases and J by 5 bases, with 11 bases between them. The germline V gene encodes CDR1 SNHLY and CDR2 FYNNEI. CDR3 DNA: TGTGCCAGCAAGCTGGGAACAACCGGGGAGCTGTTTTTT. Amino acids: CASKLGTTGELFF.

On this clone: The junction does not match germline at one end; this may be a read error. The chain uses TRBV5-1 and TRBJ2-7; D gene ambiguous. This CDR3 has 12 residues. Germline CDR1 and CDR2: SGHRS and YFSETQ. The DNA of the CDR3 is TGCGCCAACAGCTTGGAACCGGGCGAGCAGTACTTC. Translation: CANSLEPGEQYF.

This rearrangement joins TRBV5-4 to TRBJ2-7, with D uncertain. Deletions cut 0 bases from V and 7 bases from J, with 11 bases between. This CDR3 spans 13 amino acids. Germline V gene lookup returns CDR1 SGHNT and CDR2 YYREEE (reference sequence). Here the CDR3 reads CASSLDGHREQYF. The CDR3 nucleotides read TGTGCCAGCAGCTTGGACGGCCATAGGGAGCAGTACTTC.

This clone came up a few times. This rearrangement joins TRBV14 to TRBJ2-3, with D possibly TRBD2 on 5 matching bases. Germline values: CDR1 SGHDN, CDR2 FVKESK. This CDR3 comprises 12 residues. V was clipped by 3 bases and J by 5 bases, with 6 bases between them. CDR3 DNA sequence: TGTGCCAGCAGCCACACTAGAGATACGCAGTATTTT. The encoded protein is CASSHTRDTQYF.

The chain joins TRBV6-5 to TRBJ1-1; possibly TRBD1 for D (6 bases). This CDR3 has 15 amino acids. Germline CDR1 MNHEY, CDR2 SVGAGI. The V gene lost 5 bases and the J gene lost 0 bases, with 13 bases spanning the gap. The CDR3 loop is CASSLGGTMNTEAFF. The CDR3 bases are TGTGCCAGCAGTCTGGGAGGGACAATGAACACTGAAGCTTTCTTT.

The V gene is TRBV19, the J gene TRBJ1-2; a possible D gene is TRBD1 (6 bases). Trimming stripped 4 bases from V and 4 bases from J, with 19 bases between. Germline V gene sequence: CDR1 LNHDA, CDR2 SQIVND (reference sequence). The CDR3 has 16 amino acids. The CDR3 DNA reads TGTGCCAGTAGTACCCTACAGGGCTCCTTCGGCTATGGCTACACCTTC. It is translated as CASSTLQGSFGYGYTF.

The chain links TRBV11-2 to TRBJ2-7; 9 bases line up with TRBD1. The CDR3 loop spans 14 amino acids. V shed 4 bases, J shed 2 bases, and the junction held 3 bases outside the gene matches. The germline CDR1 and CDR2 sequences are SGHAT and FQNNGV. The CDR3 loop is CASSWGQGAYEQYF. As DNA, the CDR3 is TGTGCCAGCAGCTGGGGACAGGGAGCCTACGAGCAGTACTTC. Supplemented by reference TRBV11-2 and TRBJ2-7, the full variable domain reads EAGVAQSPRYKIIEKRQSVAFWCNPISGHATLYWYQQILGQGPKLLIQFQNNGVVDDSQLPKDRFSAERLKGVDSTLKIQPAKLEDSAVYLCASSWGQGAYEQYFGPGTRLTVT.

The genes are TRBV28 and TRBJ1-5; no reliable D call. This CDR3 comprises 12 residues. In germline, CDR1 is MDHEN, CDR2 SYDVKM. V was pared by 8 bases and J by 2 bases, with 7 bases between. The DNA for the CDR3 is TGTGCCAGCTGTACAGGCAATCAGCCCCAGCATTTT. Its protein is CASCTGNQPQHF.

J is TRBJ2-4 and V is TRBV4-1, with D perhaps matching TRBD1 (6 bases). Trimming cost V 0 bases and J 7 bases, with 10 bases left between them. CDR1 and CDR2 (germline): MGHRA, YSYEKL. The CDR3 length is 14 residues. In DNA form, the CDR3 reads TGCGCCAGCAGCCAAGATTTAACAGGGAACATTCAGTACTTC. Amino acid sequence: CASSQDLTGNIQYF.

The gene calls are TRBV15 and TRBJ2-7; 8 nucleotides line up with TRBD1. CDR3 length equals 18 residues. CDR1 LNHNV and CDR2 YYDKDF come from the germline V gene (reference sequence). V was pared by 5 bases and J by 0 bases, with 15 bases of the junction left unmatched. DNA of the CDR3: TGTGCCACCAGCTTAGAAATGAGTGGGACAGGAAGCTCCTACGAGCAGTACTTC. Residues: CATSLEMSGTGSSYEQYF.

The V gene is TRBV6-1, the J gene TRBJ2-2; perhaps TRBD1 as D (7 bases). Germline-derived CDR1 and CDR2 are MNHNS and SASEGT. Trimming pared 4 bases from V and 9 bases from J, leaving 15 bases between. The CDR3 is 14 amino acids. The CDR3 loop reads CASSVRGVDRELFF. In DNA, the CDR3 is TGTGCCAGCAGTGTCAGGGGGGTGGATAGGGAGCTGTTTTTT.

The CDR3 coding sequence is TGTGCCAGCAGCTTGCGGCTAGCGGAGAGCACAGATACGCAGTATTTT. Protein: CASSLRLAESTDTQYF. The gene calls are TRBV5-4 and TRBJ2-3; 7 bases map to TRBD2. CDR3 length equals 16 residues. The trim removed 1 base at V and 0 bases at J, leaving 5 bases unmatched. Looked up from germline, CDR1 is SGHNT and CDR2 is YYREEE (reference sequence).

Here the CDR3 reads CASTLTGSYGYTF. Written as DNA, the CDR3 is TGTGCCAGCACCCTGACAGGGAGCTATGGCTACACCTTC. The gene calls are TRBV6-1 and TRBJ1-2, with TRBD1 matching 7 bases. Per germline, CDR1 MNHNS and CDR2 SASEGT. The CDR3 has 13 amino acids. The V and J ends lost 7 bases and 4 bases, in that order; junction bases with no gene match: 6.